This T cell receptor beta chain was retrieved from a study of tumor-infiltrating lymphocytes in oesophageal squamous cell carcinoma. Germline assignment: CDR1 MNHGY and CDR2 SAAAGT. The CDR3 contains 13 residues. In TCRdb, the PCR reads were re-called with MiXCR into one record per CDR3 protein. This sample has about 22,000 distinct CDR3 sequences, with over 30% found just once. The rearrangement joins TRBV6-8 to TRBJ1-6; D unclear. The J call is uncertain, as TRBJ2-7 better fits the DNA end. Source material: esophageal tumor tissue. This sequence originates from a female donor with esophageal squamous cell carcinoma. CDR3 in amino acids: CASSYQKDYEQYF. In DNA, the CDR3 is TGTGCCAGCAGTTACCAGAAGGACTACGAGCAGTACTTC.